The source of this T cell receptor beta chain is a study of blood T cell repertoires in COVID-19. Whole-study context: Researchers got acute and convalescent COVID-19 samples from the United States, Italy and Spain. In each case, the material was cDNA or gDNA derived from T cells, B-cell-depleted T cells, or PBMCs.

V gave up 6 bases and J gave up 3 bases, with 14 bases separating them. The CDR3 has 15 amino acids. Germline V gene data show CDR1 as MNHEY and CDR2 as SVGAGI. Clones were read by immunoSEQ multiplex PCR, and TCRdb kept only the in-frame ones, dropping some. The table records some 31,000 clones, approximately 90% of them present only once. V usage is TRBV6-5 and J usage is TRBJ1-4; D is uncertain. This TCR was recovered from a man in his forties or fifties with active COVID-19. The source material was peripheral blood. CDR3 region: CASSKATPANEKLFF. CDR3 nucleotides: TGTGCCAGCAGCAAGGCGACTCCGGCTAATGAAAAACTGTTTTTT.